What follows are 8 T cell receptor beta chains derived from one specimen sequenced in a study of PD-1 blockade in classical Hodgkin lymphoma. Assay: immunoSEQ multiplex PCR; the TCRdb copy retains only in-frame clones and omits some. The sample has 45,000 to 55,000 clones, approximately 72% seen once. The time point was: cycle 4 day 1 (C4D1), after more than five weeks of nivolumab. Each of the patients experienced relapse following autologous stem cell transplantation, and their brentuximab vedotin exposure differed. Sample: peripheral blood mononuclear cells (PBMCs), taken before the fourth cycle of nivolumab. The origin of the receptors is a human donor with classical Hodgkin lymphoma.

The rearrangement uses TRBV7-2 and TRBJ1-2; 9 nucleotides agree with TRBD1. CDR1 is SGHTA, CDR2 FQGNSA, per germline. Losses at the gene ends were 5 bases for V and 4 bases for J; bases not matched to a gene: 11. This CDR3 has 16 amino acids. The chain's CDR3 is CASSPQTGGNGYGYTF. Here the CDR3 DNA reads TGTGCCAGCAGCCCGCAAACAGGGGGCAATGGCTATGGCTACACCTTC.

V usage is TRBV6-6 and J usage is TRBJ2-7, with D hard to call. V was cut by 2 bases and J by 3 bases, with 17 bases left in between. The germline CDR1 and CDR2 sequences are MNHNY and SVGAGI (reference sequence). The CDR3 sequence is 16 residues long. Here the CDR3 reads CASSYPPSGRLYEQYF. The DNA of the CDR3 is TGTGCCAGCAGTTACCCCCCATCCGGACGGCTCTACGAGCAGTACTTC.

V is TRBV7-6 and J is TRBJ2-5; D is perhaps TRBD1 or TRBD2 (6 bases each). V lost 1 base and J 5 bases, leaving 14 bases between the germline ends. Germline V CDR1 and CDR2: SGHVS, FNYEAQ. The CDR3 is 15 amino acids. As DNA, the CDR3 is TGTGCCAGCAGCTTAGGTTTAGGGGGGACTGAGACCCAGTACTTC. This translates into CASSLGLGGTETQYF.

CDR3 DNA sequence: TGTGCCAGCGGGGAGAATCAGCCCCAGCATTTT. It encodes CASGENQPQHF. This sequence joins TRBV6-5 and TRBJ1-5; D gene unclear. CDR3 size: 11 residues. The V gene lost 8 bases and the J gene lost 4 bases, with 6 bases spanning the gap. Germline loops: CDR1 MNHEY, CDR2 SVGAGI.

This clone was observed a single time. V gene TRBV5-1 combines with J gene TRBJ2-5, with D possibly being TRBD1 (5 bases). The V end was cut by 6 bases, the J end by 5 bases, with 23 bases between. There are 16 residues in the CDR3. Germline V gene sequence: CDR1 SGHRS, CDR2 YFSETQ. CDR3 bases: TGCGCCAGCACCCCAGGTGGGGCGAGAGGCTTGGAGACCCAGTACTTC. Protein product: CASTPGGARGLETQYF.

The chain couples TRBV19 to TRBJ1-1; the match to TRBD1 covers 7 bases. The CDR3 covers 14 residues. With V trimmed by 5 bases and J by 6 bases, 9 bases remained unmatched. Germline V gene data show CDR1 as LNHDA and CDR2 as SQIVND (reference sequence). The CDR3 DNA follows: TGTGCCAGTAGTCTACCAGGGGGGAGAGCTGAAGCTTTCTTT. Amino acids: CASSLPGGRAEAFF.

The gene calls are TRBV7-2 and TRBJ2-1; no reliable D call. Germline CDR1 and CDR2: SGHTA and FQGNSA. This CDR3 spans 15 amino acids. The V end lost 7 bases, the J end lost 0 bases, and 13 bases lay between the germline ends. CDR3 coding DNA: TGTGCCAGCATTTTAAGCGTTAGCTCCTACAATGAGCAGTTCTTC. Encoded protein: CASILSVSSYNEQFF.

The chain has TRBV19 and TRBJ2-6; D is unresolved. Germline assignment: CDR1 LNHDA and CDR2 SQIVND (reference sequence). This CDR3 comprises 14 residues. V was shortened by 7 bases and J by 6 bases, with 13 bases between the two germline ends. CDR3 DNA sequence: TGTGCCAGTACGGATAGGGCAGAGGCCAACGTCCTGACTTTC. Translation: CASTDRAEANVLTF.